This T cell receptor (beta chain) appears in the sequencing data of a study of T cell clones after liver transplantation. Germline V gene sequence: CDR1 MRHNA, CDR2 SNTAGT. This CDR3 is 14 amino acids long. V was clipped by 2 bases and J by 7 bases, with 12 bases between them. Sequencing used immunoSEQ multiplex PCR; TCRdb keeps in-frame clones, though not all of them. The sample has roughly 80,000 clones, over 80% seen once. CD3+CD4+ and CD3+CD8+ cells were FACS-sorted from thawed unstimulated PBMCs. V and J are TRBV6-4 and TRBJ2-1, with D unclear. The sample here was CD4+ T cells from blood, taken 45 to 47 months after liver transplant. The TCR sequence derives from a human patient who received a liver transplant. These T cells may partly come from the graft donor. CDR3 residues: CASSDGNRVNEQFF. CDR3 DNA: TGTGCCAGCAGTGACGGAAACCGAGTGAATGAGCAGTTCTTC.